This paragraph covers one T cell receptor (beta chain) sequence. Its antigen is unknown. The source of the sample is a study of blood T cells in healthy people across ages. V shed 1 base and J shed 2 bases, with 14 bases lying between them. The CDR3 extends over 16 amino acids. Germline values: CDR1 SGDLS, CDR2 YYNGEE. Study-wide results and limits: Across samples, TCR beta diversity tracked strongly with naive T cell percentage. Measured against age, TCR beta diversity per million T cells decreased in a roughly linear manner.

RNA extraction gave at least 5.5 micrograms of total RNA per sample. For the second PCR, which ran for roughly 7 to 11 cycles, a sample-barcoded 5' primer and a J-beta primer mix were used. Individual samples furnished no less than 3 million CDR3-containing paired-end reads apiece. TCRdb re-analysed the 5' RACE reads in MiXCR, keeping a single row per CDR3 protein. The sample lists over 950,000 distinct CDR3 sequences, just over 50% occurring once. The TCR originated in a woman aged 55-69 years in good health. The specimen was blood. The chain uses TRBV9 and TRBJ2-3; the D gene is possibly TRBD2 (5 bases). CDR3 sequence reads: CASSVSKAEPTDTQYF. The CDR3 nucleotides are TGTGCCAGCAGCGTATCCAAAGCGGAGCCCACAGATACGCAGTATTTT.